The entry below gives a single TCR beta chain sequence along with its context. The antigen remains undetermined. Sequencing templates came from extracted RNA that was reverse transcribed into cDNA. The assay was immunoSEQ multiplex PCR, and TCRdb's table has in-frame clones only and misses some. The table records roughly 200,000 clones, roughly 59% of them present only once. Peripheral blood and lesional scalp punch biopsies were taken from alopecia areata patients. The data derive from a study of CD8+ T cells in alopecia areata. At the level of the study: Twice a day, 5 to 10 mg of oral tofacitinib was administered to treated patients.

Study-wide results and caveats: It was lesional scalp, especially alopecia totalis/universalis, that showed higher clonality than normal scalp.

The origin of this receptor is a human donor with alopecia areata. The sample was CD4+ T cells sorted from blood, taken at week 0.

The CDR3: CASLDLNTEAFF. The CDR3 coding sequence is TGTGCCAGCCTAGACTTGAACACTGAAGCTTTCTTT. The chain uses TRBV6-5 and TRBJ1-1; D is undetermined. CDR1 and CDR2 from the germline V gene are MNHEY and SVGAGI. CDR3 size: 12 residues. Trimming stripped 8 bases from V and 0 bases from J, with 7 bases between.